This is a list of T cell receptor beta chains from one sample in a study of CD8+ T cells in alopecia areata. Sequencing was performed with immunoSEQ multiplex PCR; in TCRdb, only in-frame clones are kept and a portion is missing. This table has about 110,000 clones, about 83% appearing once. The sequencing used CD8+ T cells sorted from blood, collected at week 24, from a patient treated with tofacitinib. The receptors here all came from a human donor with alopecia areata. CDR3s include the opening cysteine and the closing phenylalanine or tryptophan. The order of the fields is clone size, V gene, CDR3 protein. Size is stated for part of the rows, as once, few or many counts, or as a class when the clone is expanded.

few | TRBV23-1 | CASSQEADNYGYTF
- | TRBV9 | CASSPRTTGVAKNIQYF
- | TRBV19 | CASSIVTGAYNEQFF
- | TRBV4-2 | CASSHGQGGNQPQHF
once | TRBV5-6 | CASSLALVSGELFF
- | TRBV7-9 | CASSLVTVAGANVLTF
- | TRBV4-3 | CASRMAGEGTGELFF
- | TRBV7-2 | CASSLDGLRLHF
- | TRBV21-1 | CASSKAPSGGTQETQYF
- | TRBV5-1 | CASSLTGAGNTEAFF